This T cell receptor (beta chain) was profiled in a study of T cell responses to AZD1222 COVID-19 vaccine. Study-wide results and limits: Only a handful of AZD1222 recipients, several in all, had baseline seropositivity. Spike-spanning, vaccine-associated CD4 TCRs were dominant at 160-218 and 743-854. Donors in the cohort were predominantly white British and more often female, and clonal diversity was possibly underestimated. Targeting of unmutated variant regions was reportedly seen in nearly half of spike-specific TCRs.

Points on this clone: As yet, its antigen is unknown.

Repertoires were generated with immunoSEQ multiplex PCR, while TCRdb's copy carries only in-frame clones and drops some. The sample holds some 94,000 clones, around 94% seen once. CDR1 is LGHDT and CDR2 is YNNKEL in the germline V gene (reference sequence). The CDR3 consists of 16 residues. V lost 1 base, J lost 3 bases, and 12 bases lay in between. The V gene is TRBV3-1 (or the pseudogene TRBV3-2), the J gene TRBJ2-2, with no clear D. This material consisted of peripheral blood, taken on day 0 of AZD1222 vaccination. This receptor was taken from an adult in good health. CDR3 sequence reads: CASSQVRIGHTGELFF. CDR3 in DNA: TGTGCCAGCAGCCAAGTTAGGATTGGGCACACCGGGGAGCTGTTTTTT.